This T cell receptor (beta chain) was captured in a study of cytomegalovirus exposure and HLA in healthy donors. As for this clone: Its specificity is unknown.

The trim removed 7 bases at V and 1 base at J, leaving 7 bases unmatched. This CDR3 is built from 15 residues. Germline V CDR1 and CDR2: MNHNS, SASEGT. Primers included in the PCR were 60 Vbeta and 13 Jbeta primers. Only in-frame clones appear in the TCRdb table, and some are missing; sequencing was by immunoSEQ multiplex PCR. This table has 110,000 to 150,000 clones, 55% to 85% appearing once. Study-wide results and limits: In a later analysis, CMV-associated beta chains were mostly HLA-associated, it appeared. Fewer N-insertions than the 666-donor mean were reportedly shown by an Asian-associated ancestry cluster in a later analysis.

The specimen was PBMCs. The clonotype was recovered from a man aged 35-49 years in good health and CMV-seronegative. The V gene is TRBV6-1, the J gene TRBJ2-7, with 10 bases fitting TRBD1. The CDR3 loop is CASTTGTGVSYEQYF. The CDR3 DNA reads TGTGCCAGCACTACCGGGACAGGGGTATCCTACGAGCAGTACTTC.